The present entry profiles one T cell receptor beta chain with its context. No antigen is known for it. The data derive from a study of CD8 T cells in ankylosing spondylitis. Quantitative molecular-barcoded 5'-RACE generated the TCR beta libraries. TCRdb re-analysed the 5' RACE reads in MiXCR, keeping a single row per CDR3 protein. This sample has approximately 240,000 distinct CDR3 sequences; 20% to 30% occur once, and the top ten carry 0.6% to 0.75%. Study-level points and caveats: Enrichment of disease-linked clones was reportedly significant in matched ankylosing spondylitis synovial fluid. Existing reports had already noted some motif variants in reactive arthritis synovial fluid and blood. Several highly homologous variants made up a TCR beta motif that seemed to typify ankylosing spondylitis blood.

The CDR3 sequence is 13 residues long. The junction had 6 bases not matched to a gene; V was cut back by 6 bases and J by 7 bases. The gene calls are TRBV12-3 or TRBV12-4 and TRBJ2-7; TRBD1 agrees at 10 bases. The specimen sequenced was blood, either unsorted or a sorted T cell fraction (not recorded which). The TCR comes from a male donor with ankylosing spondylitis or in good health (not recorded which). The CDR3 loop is CASSLGTGDEQYF. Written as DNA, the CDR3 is TGTGCCAGCAGCCTAGGGACAGGGGATGAGCAGTACTTC.